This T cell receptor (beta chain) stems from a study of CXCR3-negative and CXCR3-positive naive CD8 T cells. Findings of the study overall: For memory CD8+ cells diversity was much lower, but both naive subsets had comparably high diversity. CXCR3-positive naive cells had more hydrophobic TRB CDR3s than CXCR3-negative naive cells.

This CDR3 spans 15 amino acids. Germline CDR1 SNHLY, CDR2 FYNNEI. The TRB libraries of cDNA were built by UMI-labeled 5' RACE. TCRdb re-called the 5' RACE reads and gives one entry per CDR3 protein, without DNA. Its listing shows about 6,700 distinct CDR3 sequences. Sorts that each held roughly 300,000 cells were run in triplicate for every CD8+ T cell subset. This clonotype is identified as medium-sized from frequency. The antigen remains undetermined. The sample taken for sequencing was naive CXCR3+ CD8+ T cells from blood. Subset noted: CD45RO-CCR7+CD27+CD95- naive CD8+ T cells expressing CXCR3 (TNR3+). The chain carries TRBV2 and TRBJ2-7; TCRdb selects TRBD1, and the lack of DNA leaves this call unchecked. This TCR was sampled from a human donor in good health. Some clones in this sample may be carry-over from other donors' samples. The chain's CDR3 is CASSGVADRAYEQYF.